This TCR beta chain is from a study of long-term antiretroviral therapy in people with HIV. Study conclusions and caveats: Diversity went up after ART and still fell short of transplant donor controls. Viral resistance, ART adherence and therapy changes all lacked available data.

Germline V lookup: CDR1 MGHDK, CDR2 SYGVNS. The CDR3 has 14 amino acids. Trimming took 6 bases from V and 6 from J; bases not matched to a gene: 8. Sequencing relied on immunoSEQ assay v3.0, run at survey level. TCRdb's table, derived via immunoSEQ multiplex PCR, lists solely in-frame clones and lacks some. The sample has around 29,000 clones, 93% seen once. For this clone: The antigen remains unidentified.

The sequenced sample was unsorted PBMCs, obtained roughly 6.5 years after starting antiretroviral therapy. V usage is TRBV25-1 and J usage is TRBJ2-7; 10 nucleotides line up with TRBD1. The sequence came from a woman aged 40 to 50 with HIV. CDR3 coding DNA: TGTGCCAGCAGGCCCCGGACAGGGGGAATCGAGCAGTACTTC. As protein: CASRPRTGGIEQYF.